These 14 T cell receptor beta chains were sequenced from one sample in a study of regulatory T cells in long-lasting Graves disease. Time point described: persistent/refractory GD, antithyroid drugs over 5 years with positive TRAb. RNA from PBMCs was the source of the TCR library. CDR3-region Arm-PCR and iRepertoire HTBI primers produced the TCR beta libraries. TCRdb processed the multiplex PCR reads anew with MiXCR; each CDR3 protein has one entry. The sample includes about 470,000 distinct CDR3 sequences, under 25% of them seen just once. This sample comprised peripheral blood mononuclear cells (PBMCs), obtained when the disease was refractory, from a patient treated with antithyroid drugs. Receptors were obtained from a female donor with Graves disease.

The chain couples TRBV6-1 to TRBJ1-5; maybe TRBD1 (6 bases). This CDR3 is 15 amino acids long. Germline loops: CDR1 MNHNS, CDR2 SASEGT. The V and J ends lost 6 bases and 5 bases respectively, with 17 bases between them. CDR3 loop: CASSPSAGGHQPQHF. For the CDR3, the DNA is TGTGCCAGCAGCCCCAGCGCCGGGGGCCATCAGCCCCAGCATTTT.

This clonotype has a count of ten or more. The chain employs TRBV24-1 and TRBJ1-5; possible D gene TRBD1, 6 bases. The length of the CDR3 is 19 residues. The germline CDR1 and CDR2 sequences are KGHDR and SFDVKD. Deletions cut 3 bases from V and 0 bases from J, with 20 bases between. In DNA form, the CDR3 reads TGTGCCACCAGTGATCTTCGGGACACTGACCCTCTTAGCAATCAGCCCCAGCATTTT. Its translation is CATSDLRDTDPLSNQPQHF.

The gene calls are TRBV2 and TRBJ2-1; TRBD2 is a possible D gene (5 bases). This CDR3 is built from 14 residues. Germline V gene lookup returns CDR1 SNHLY and CDR2 FYNNEI. Between the trimmed V and J ends, which lost 0 bases and 8 bases, there was a span of 11 bases. Here the CDR3 DNA reads TGTGCCAGCAGTGAAGCGCTTTACGGGGATGAGCAGTTCTTC. Translation gives CASSEALYGDEQFF.

A single count supports this clonotype. This chain links TRBV7-2 with TRBJ1-5; D gene uncertain. The CDR3 extends over 13 amino acids. V lost 1 base and J lost 7, with 8 bases in between. Germline V gene sequence: CDR1 SGHTA, CDR2 FQGNSA. The CDR3 DNA reads as TGTGCCAGCAGCTTAGTCGGTTCCCAGCCCCAGCATTTT. Amino acids: CASSLVGSQPQHF.

This rearrangement joins TRBV29-1 to TRBJ2-6; D remains unclear. The CDR3 runs 12 residues. The germline V and J ends were trimmed by 6 bases and 4 bases, with 7 bases remaining between them. Germline V gives CDR1 SQVTM, CDR2 ANQGSEA. The CDR3 protein is CSVDGGANVLTF. The CDR3 nucleotides read TGCAGCGTAGACGGAGGGGCCAACGTCCTGACTTTC.

This clonotype came up many times. The V call is TRBV6-1, the J call TRBJ2-2; 7 nucleotides align to TRBD2. This CDR3 spans 14 amino acids. CDR1 and CDR2 from the germline V gene are MNHNS and SASEGT. V trimming: 5 bases; J trimming: 4 bases; junction bases outside the gene matches: 4. CDR3 DNA sequence: TGTGCCAGCAGTCCGAGCGGGGCCACCGGGGAGCTGTTTTTT. This gives the protein CASSPSGATGELFF.

This clonotype has more than one count but fewer than ten. J is TRBJ2-5 and V is TRBV9; D call uncertain. The ends were cut back, 1 base at V and 1 base at J, with 11 bases in the middle. The CDR3 consists of 15 residues. The germline CDR1 and CDR2 sequences are SGDLS and YYNGEE. CDR3 region: CASSVYVGPQETQYF. CDR3 coding DNA: TGTGCCAGCAGCGTATACGTGGGCCCCCAAGAGACCCAGTACTTC. Full variable domain (missing parts from reference TRBV9 and TRBJ2-5): DSGVTQTPKHLITATGQRVTLRCSPRSGDLSVYWYQQSLDQGLQFLIQYYNGEERAKGNILERFSAQQFPDLHSELNLSSLELGDSALYFCASSVYVGPQETQYFGPGTRLLVL.

This clonotype was seen repeatedly, ten times or more. The rearrangement joins TRBV6-1 to TRBJ1-2; tentatively, D is TRBD1 (5 bases). There are 13 residues in the CDR3. Germline lookup yields CDR1 MNHNS and CDR2 SASEGT. V gave up 9 bases and J gave up 4 bases, with 15 bases separating them. The CDR3 protein is CASSPAGTYGYTF. CDR3 nucleotide sequence: TGTGCCAGTAGTCCGGCAGGGACCTATGGCTACACCTTC.

The table lists this clonotype with many counts. The chain has TRBV20-1 and TRBJ1-1; 8 bases align to TRBD1. Per the germline V gene, CDR1 is DFQATT and CDR2 is SNEGSKA (reference sequence). Trimming removed 7 bases from V and 5 bases from J; junction bases left unmatched: 6. The CDR3 extends over 12 amino acids. The CDR3 DNA sequence: TGCAGTGTAGGACAGGGATGGACTGAAGCTTTCTTT. Its protein product is CSVGQGWTEAFF.

This clonotype has at least ten counts. V gene TRBV10-3 combines with J gene TRBJ2-5; 7 bases are shared with TRBD1. Unmatched junction bases numbered 4, after V lost 3 bases and J lost 3 bases. Looked up from germline, CDR1 is ENHRY and CDR2 is SYGVKD. This CDR3 spans 14 amino acids. The CDR3 sequence is CAISDPDREETQYF. The DNA for the CDR3 is TGTGCCATCAGTGATCCTGACAGGGAAGAGACCCAGTACTTC.

The CDR3 nucleotides read TGTGCCAGCTACCGAACCGGGACTTTCACCTACGAGCAGTACTTC. Its protein product is CASYRTGTFTYEQYF. The J gene is TRBJ2-7, the V gene TRBV5-6, with a weak D call TRBD2 (6 bases). CDR1 and CDR2 (germline): SGHDT, YYEEEE. The CDR3 length is 15 residues. Trimming shortened V by 7 bases and J by 2 bases, and 19 bases separated the two germline ends.

In its sample, this clonotype was seen a few times. Written as DNA, the CDR3 is TGTGCCAGCTCACCATATCAGGGGGTCATGAACACTGAAGCTTTCTTT. It is translated as CASSPYQGVMNTEAFF. This sequence joins TRBV18 and TRBJ1-1; 7 bases are a match to TRBD1. The germline CDR1 and CDR2 sequences are KGHSH and LQKENI. V was clipped by 2 bases and J by 0 bases; unmatched bases: 6. The CDR3 loop spans 16 amino acids.

This clonotype turned up a few times. The chain recombines TRBV7-9 with TRBJ2-2; 10 positions match TRBD2. Trimming took 3 bases from V and 7 from J; bases not matched to a gene: 8. CDR1 is SEHNR and CDR2 is FQNEAQ in the germline V gene (reference sequence). The CDR3 runs to 16 residues. Here the CDR3 reads CASSFRLAGVNGELFF. CDR3 DNA: TGTGCCAGCAGCTTCCGGCTAGCGGGAGTGAACGGGGAGCTGTTTTTT.

This clonotype was detected many times. V gene TRBV7-3 combines with J gene TRBJ1-6; D unclear. Trimming stripped 5 bases from V and 8 bases from J, with 10 bases between. Looked up from germline, CDR1 is SGHTA and CDR2 is FQGTGA. This CDR3 comprises 13 residues. CDR3 in amino acids: CASSPWPDSPLHF. DNA of the CDR3: TGTGCCAGCAGCCCATGGCCGGATTCACCCCTCCACTTT. Based on the CDR3 plus reference TRBV7-3 and TRBJ1-6, the full variable domain is GAGVSQTPSNKVTEKGKYVELRCDPISGHTALYWYRQSLGQGPEFLIYFQGTGAADDSGLPNDRFFAVRPEGSVSTLKIQRTERGDSAVYLCASSPWPDSPLHFGNGTRLTVT.